The rows below give T cell receptor beta chains drawn from one sample of a study of graft-versus-host responses after intestinal transplantation. No antigens are known for them. Using immunoSEQ multiplex PCR, the repertoire was profiled, and TCRdb retains in-frame clones only, with some absent. Seen here are about 83,000 clones, about 89% observed once, and the top ten hold 0.34%. Sequenced material: unstimulated CD4+ T cells sorted from spleen or lymph node cells, taken before intestinal transplant. All receptors derive from a human donor who received an intestinal transplant. Both conserved end residues are part of each CDR3.

CASSEGSGGADQPQHF,TRBV2,TRBJ1-5
CASSKNLKGARSNQPQHF,TRBV21-1,TRBJ1-5
CASSLRGQETQYF,TRBV5-1,TRBJ2-5
CAMFDPGQGNTEAFF,TRBV10-3,TRBJ1-1
CASSPTGEAFF,TRBV28,TRBJ1-1
CASSVRELGTQYF,TRBV5-1,TRBJ2-5
CASSREGQPSTDTQYF,TRBV4-1,TRBJ2-3
CASSWGAGSQPQHF,TRBV28,TRBJ1-5
CASSHRTGAHSYNEQFF,TRBV27,TRBJ2-1
CASSLEPLSTGRGYTF,TRBV28,TRBJ1-2
CASSLPPGGLGYGYTF,TRBV28,TRBJ1-2
CASSPDTGGPYEQYF,TRBV2,TRBJ2-7
CASSGVTGITYEQYF,TRBV2,TRBJ2-7
CASSDGTGDTDTQYF,TRBV6-4,TRBJ2-3
CASSLWGQGTGEQYF,TRBV4-1,TRBJ2-7
CASSGQGDSGHTF,TRBV5-1,TRBJ1-2
CATSRDLAGNYEQYF,TRBV15,TRBJ2-7
CASRTISEAVETQYF,TRBV2,TRBJ2-5
CASSLVGSANTGELFF,TRBV5-1,TRBJ2-2
CASSSPGHAISPLHF,TRBV27,TRBJ1-6
CASSGGSSLYGYTF,TRBV6-1,TRBJ1-2
CATSRDRDGYTF,TRBV15,TRBJ1-2
CASSLVRQFTDTQYF,TRBV7-9,TRBJ2-3
CASSATAGGYEQYF,TRBV5-4,TRBJ2-7
CASSRMKGGTSGRVTYEQYF,TRBV27,TRBJ2-7
CASSEQGSGANVLTF,TRBV2,TRBJ2-6
CATPGSRWGYTF,TRBV19,TRBJ1-2
CASNQGGIGEKLFF,TRBV6-5,TRBJ1-4
CASTRQGANYGYTF,TRBV19,TRBJ1-2
CASSKEHRGPYGYTF,TRBV21-1,TRBJ1-2
CASSEIWDRDGEKLFF,TRBV10-2,TRBJ1-4
CASSPKWSGRRDEQFF,TRBV6-6,TRBJ2-1
CASSLEGRGEQPQHF,TRBV5-1,TRBJ1-5
CASRNRDRDAAFF,TRBV5-4,TRBJ1-1
CAWRASGQDGNTIYF,TRBV30,TRBJ1-3
CASSARTGEQYF,TRBV6-4,TRBJ2-7
CASRAGTGSYNSPLHF,TRBV5-1,TRBJ1-6
CASSSLAGVHNEQFF,TRBV6-1,TRBJ2-1
CASRRISNEKLFF,TRBV6-1,TRBJ1-4
CASSLQRDRGNTIYF,TRBV7-9,TRBJ1-3